A single sample is the source of the 12 T cell receptor beta chains below, sequenced in a study of T cell repertoires in cytomegalovirus infection. In TCRdb, the reads were re-called with MiXCR into one record per CDR3 protein. The sample carries some 920,000 distinct CDR3 sequences, roughly 30% recorded once. The antigens for these receptors are not known. The source was cultured CD8+ T cells from PBMCs, collected from culture after CMV antigen stimulation. These receptors all stem from a human donor in good health (CMV status not recorded). Some clones in this sample may be carry-over from other donors' samples.

This clonotype was detected many times. V and J are TRBV7-8 and TRBJ2-5, with D unresolved. Trimming took off 0 bases at V and 5 bases at J, with 10 bases between the two ends. Looked up from germline, CDR1 is SGHVS and CDR2 is FQNEAQ. CDR3 size: 14 residues. The CDR3 here is CASSLARPRETQYF. DNA of the CDR3: TGTGCCAGCAGCTTAGCGCGTCCTCGGGAGACCCAGTACTTC.

This clonotype was counted a few times. V is TRBV7-9 and J is TRBJ1-2; 9 bases map to TRBD1. From germline, CDR1 is SEHNR and CDR2 FQNEAQ (reference sequence). The junction had 2 bases not matched to a gene; V was cut back by 3 bases and J by 6 bases. This CDR3 spans 13 amino acids. The chain's CDR3 is CASSLTGGNGYTF. The DNA for the CDR3 is TGTGCCAGCAGCTTGACAGGGGGGAATGGCTACACCTTC.

In its sample, this clonotype was seen many times. The CDR3 sequence: CASSPGAYEQYF. The CDR3 DNA follows: TGTGCCAGCAGCCCGGGCGCCTACGAGCAGTACTTC. This chain joins TRBV7-9 and TRBJ2-7; D is unresolved. V was trimmed by 5 bases and J by 2 bases, leaving 7 bases between them. This CDR3 is 12 amino acids long. CDR1 and CDR2 (germline): SEHNR, FQNEAQ (reference sequence).

This sequence joins TRBV14 and TRBJ2-7; weak D call: TRBD1 (6 bases). V was pared by 0 bases and J by 3 bases, with 12 bases between. Germline values: CDR1 SGHDN, CDR2 FVKESK. The CDR3 loop spans 15 amino acids. Here the CDR3 DNA reads TGTGCCAGCAGCCAAGAAACAGGGACGTTCTACGAGCAGTACTTC. It translates to CASSQETGTFYEQYF.

V usage is TRBV11-2 and J usage is TRBJ2-1; D is unresolved. The V gene's germline CDR1 is SGHAT and CDR2 FQNNGV. Between the trimmed V and J ends, which lost 1 base and 0 bases, there was a span of 7 bases. This CDR3 is built from 15 residues. The CDR3 sequence: CASSLVWSSYNEQFF. The DNA of the CDR3 is TGTGCCAGCAGCTTAGTTTGGAGCTCCTACAATGAGCAGTTCTTC.

The chain employs TRBV24-1 and TRBJ2-3, with unresolved D. Trimming removed 4 bases from V and 1 base from J, with 17 bases in between. This CDR3 is built from 17 residues. From germline, CDR1 is KGHDR and CDR2 SFDVKD. CDR3 region: CATSDLKDPGGTDTQYF. The CDR3 DNA reads as TGTGCCACCAGTGACCTTAAAGATCCTGGGGGCACAGATACGCAGTATTTT.

This clonotype occurred a few times. This chain joins TRBV6-1 and TRBJ2-5, with a weak D call TRBD2 (6 bases). CDR1 MNHNS and CDR2 SASEGT come from the germline V gene. Trimming took 1 base from V and 12 from J, leaving 21 bases between them. This CDR3 is built from 15 residues. The CDR3 is CASSEGRDPQGGEYF. The CDR3 nucleotides are TGTGCCAGCAGTGAAGGCCGGGACCCGCAGGGAGGAGAGTACTTC.

This clonotype was observed many times. The chain joins TRBV12-3 or TRBV12-4 to TRBJ1-1; D is unresolved. CDR3 length equals 12 residues. V was cut by 3 bases and J by 8 bases, with 10 bases left in between. CDR3 amino acids: CASSFSPAEAFF. The CDR3, as DNA: TGTGCCAGCAGTTTTTCCCCGGCCGAAGCTTTCTTT.

This clonotype was found many times. V usage is TRBV7-2 and J usage is TRBJ2-1; 14 bases match TRBD2. The V gene end was trimmed by 0 bases and the J gene end by 6 bases; junction bases not matched to a gene: 7. The CDR3 sequence is 18 residues long. The germline gives CDR1 SGHTA, CDR2 FQGNSA. Here the CDR3 reads CASSLAGPGLAGGNEQFF. The CDR3 DNA is TGTGCCAGCAGCTTAGCGGGTCCCGGACTAGCGGGGGGCAATGAGCAGTTCTTC.

The table lists this clonotype with a few counts. The V gene is TRBV7-9, the J gene TRBJ1-6; D is uncertain. The CDR3 is 14 amino acids. V was clipped by 3 bases and J by 5 bases, with 8 bases between them. Germline assignment: CDR1 SEHNR and CDR2 FQNEAQ (reference sequence). The CDR3 DNA reads as TGTGCCAGCAGCTTTAGTCGGCATAATTCACCCCTCCACTTT. This sequence encodes CASSFSRHNSPLHF.

Comments on this clonotype: Its ends do not fully match the called genes, so a read error is possible. This sequence joins TRBV6-2 or TRBV6-3 and TRBJ2-1; D perhaps matches TRBD2 (7 bases). CDR1 is MNHEY and CDR2 is SVGEGT in the germline V gene. CDR3 length: 12 amino acids. In nucleotides, the CDR3 is TGTGCCAGCTGGGGCGGGGGCGTAATTGGAACCTTC. Amino acid sequence: CASWGGGVIGTF.

This clonotype showed up many times. V gene TRBV7-3 combines with J gene TRBJ1-1; TRBD1 matches at 7 bases. The germline gives CDR1 SGHTA, CDR2 FQGTGA. The CDR3 extends over 13 amino acids. V shed 5 bases and J 0 bases; nucleotides not matched to a gene: 0. In DNA form, the CDR3 reads TGTGCCAGCAGCACAGGGGTGAACACTGAAGCTTTCTTT. It is translated as CASSTGVNTEAFF.